The entry that follows covers one TCR beta chain sequence. Its antigen remains unknown. This CDR3 comprises 18 residues. CDR1 and CDR2 from the germline V gene are MNHNS and SASEGT. Trimming took 4 bases from V and 4 from J, leaving 23 bases between them. Through a sample-barcoded 5' primer and a J-beta primer mix, a second PCR was run for about 7 to 12 cycles. MiXCR, run by TCRdb on the 5' RACE reads, gives a single entry per CDR3 protein. The table has roughly 1,500,000 distinct CDR3 sequences, around 36% seen once. This record comes from a study of blood T cells in healthy people across ages. The study, taken as a whole, reports: Donor CMV infection status was unknown, possibly confounding age-related changes in expanded clonotypes.

The material sequenced was blood. V is TRBV6-1 and J is TRBJ1-5, with D perhaps TRBD1 (5 bases). This clonotype originated in a young woman in good health. In nucleotides, the CDR3 is TGTGCCAGCAGTGCCAGCCCCTACAGGATTGGGGCGAATCAGCCCCAGCATTTT. Amino acids: CASSASPYRIGANQPQHF.